A single sample gave rise to the 23 T cell receptor beta chains below, sequenced in a study of blood T cell repertoires in COVID-19. Some clones are missing from TCRdb's copy, which holds only in-frame ones; the method was immunoSEQ multiplex PCR. The sample shows more than 150,000 clones, about 86% of them seen only once. The sequenced material came from peripheral blood. These receptors were taken from a man in his 70s with active or convalescent COVID-19.

CDR3 in amino acids: CASSYAAVNQPQHF. CDR3 bases: TGTGCCAGCAGTTACGCGGCAGTCAATCAGCCCCAGCATTTT. V is TRBV6-5 and J is TRBJ1-5, with D uncertain. Between the trimmed V and J ends, which lost 2 bases and 3 bases, there was a span of 8 bases. CDR3 size: 14 residues. From germline, CDR1 is MNHEY and CDR2 SVGAGI.

This rearrangement joins TRBV7-2 to TRBJ1-5; possibly TRBD1 for D (5 bases). Per the germline V gene, CDR1 is SGHTA and CDR2 is FQGNSA. The CDR3 consists of 14 residues. The V end was cut by 5 bases, the J end by 7 bases, with 15 bases between. The CDR3 loop is CASSLLPTEQPQHF. The CDR3 bases are TGTGCCAGCAGCCTCCTTCCGACAGAACAGCCCCAGCATTTT.

This clone was seen more than once but under ten times. The chain has TRBV7-3 and TRBJ1-1, with D perhaps TRBD1 (5 bases). The CDR3 loop spans 13 amino acids. V was cut by 3 bases and J by 4 bases, with 9 bases left in between. Germline V gene data show CDR1 as SGHTA and CDR2 as FQGTGA. The CDR3 protein is CASSLGEGTEAFF. The CDR3 DNA reads TGTGCCAGCAGCTTGGGGGAGGGCACTGAAGCTTTCTTT. Filled out from reference TRBV7-3 and TRBJ1-1, the complete variable domain reads GAGVSQTPSNKVTEKGKYVELRCDPISGHTALYWYRQSLGQGPEFLIYFQGTGAADDSGLPNDRFFAVRPEGSVSTLKIQRTERGDSAVYLCASSLGEGTEAFFGQGTRLTVV.

This sequence joins TRBV18 and TRBJ2-7; TRBD1 matches 9 bases. V was clipped by 3 bases and J by 1 base; unmatched bases: 4. The CDR3 is 15 amino acids. From germline, CDR1 is KGHSH and CDR2 LQKENI. DNA for the CDR3: TGTGCCAGCTCACCGGGGACAGGGATTTCCTACGAGCAGTACTTC. Translation gives CASSPGTGISYEQYF.

CDR3 amino acids: CASSVEDIRGYTF. The CDR3 DNA is TGTGCCAGCAGCGTAGAGGACATACGGGGCTACACCTTC. J is TRBJ1-2 and V is TRBV9, with D possibly being TRBD1 (5 bases). CDR3 size: 13 residues. V was trimmed by 0 bases and J by 8 bases, leaving 11 bases between them. The V gene's germline CDR1 is SGDLS and CDR2 YYNGEE. Variable domain in full (rest from reference TRBV9 and TRBJ1-2): DSGVTQTPKHLITATGQRVTLRCSPRSGDLSVYWYQQSLDQGLQFLIQYYNGEERAKGNILERFSAQQFPDLHSELNLSSLELGDSALYFCASSVEDIRGYTFGSGTRLTVV.

The chain has TRBV27 and TRBJ2-3, with 11 positions matching TRBD2. The CDR3 consists of 17 residues. Germline-derived CDR1 and CDR2 are MNHEY and SMNVEV (reference sequence). V was clipped by 2 bases and J by 4 bases; unmatched bases: 8. CDR3 nucleotides: TGTGCCAGCAGTTTAAGGCAACTAGCGGGAGCACCAGATACGCAGTATTTT. Amino acids: CASSLRQLAGAPDTQYF.

This clone was counted a few times. The chain links TRBV5-8 to TRBJ2-7; D may be TRBD1 (5 bases). The CDR3 length is 12 residues. The germline V and J ends were trimmed by 4 bases and 3 bases, with 8 bases remaining between them. CDR1 and CDR2 (germline): SGHTS, YDEGEE. CDR3 DNA: TGTGCCAGCAGCCTAGGACACTACGAGCAGTACTTC. Amino acid sequence: CASSLGHYEQYF.

The J gene is TRBJ1-2, the V gene TRBV30; no reliable D call. The CDR3 totals 13 residues. V was trimmed by 2 bases and J by 2 bases, leaving 9 bases between them. CDR1 is GTSNPN, CDR2 SVGIG, per germline (reference sequence). CDR3 in amino acids: CAWSRYSNYGYTF. The CDR3 DNA reads TGTGCCTGGAGTCGGTACAGCAACTATGGCTACACCTTC.

The V call is TRBV7-8, the J call TRBJ1-5; 7 bases line up with TRBD1. Germline CDR1 is SGHVS and CDR2 is FQNEAQ. This CDR3 region has 15 residues. Unmatched junction bases numbered 5, after V lost 5 bases and J lost 1 base. In DNA form, the CDR3 reads TGTGCCAGCAGCGGCAGGGGGTTGAGCAATCAGCCCCAGCATTTT. Amino acids: CASSGRGLSNQPQHF.

J is TRBJ1-1 and V is TRBV24-1; 7 bases match TRBD1. Trimming at V came to 3 bases and at J to 4 bases, leaving 1 base not matched to a gene. This CDR3 is built from 13 residues. Per the germline V gene, CDR1 is KGHDR and CDR2 is SFDVKD. The CDR3 region has the DNA TGTGCCACCAGTGATCCAGGGGGCACTGAAGCTTTCTTT. Amino acids: CATSDPGGTEAFF.

The chain employs TRBV6-5 and TRBJ1-2, with no clear D. The CDR3 length is 13 residues. Per germline, CDR1 MNHEY and CDR2 SVGAGI. V was trimmed by 2 bases and J by 8 bases, leaving 12 bases between them. In nucleotides, the CDR3 is TGTGCCAGCAGTTACACCGATGGTCTAGGCTACACCTTC. Translated, it gives CASSYTDGLGYTF.

The genes are TRBV3-1 (or the pseudogene TRBV3-2) and TRBJ2-2; D remains ambiguous. V was shortened by 1 base and J by 4 bases, with 7 bases between the two germline ends. This CDR3 comprises 14 residues. CDR1 LGHDT and CDR2 YNNKEL come from the germline V gene (reference sequence). CDR3 in amino acids: CASSQGPGTGELFF. In nucleotides, the CDR3 is TGTGCCAGCAGCCAAGGACCGGGCACCGGGGAGCTGTTTTTT.

The chain links TRBV3-1 (or the pseudogene TRBV3-2) to TRBJ2-7; TRBD1 matches at 8 bases. The CDR3 runs 15 residues. V trimming: 5 bases; J trimming: 2 bases; junction bases outside the gene matches: 8. CDR1 is LGHDT, CDR2 YNNKEL, per germline (reference sequence). The DNA of the CDR3 is TGTGCCAGCAGCTCCCAGGACAGGGCCCCCTACGAGCAGTACTTC. Its translation: CASSSQDRAPYEQYF.

The chain recombines TRBV5-4 with TRBJ1-1; 11 nucleotides line up with TRBD1. After removal of 4 bases from V and 6 bases from J, the junction contained 11 bases not matched to a gene. Germline assignment: CDR1 SGHNT and CDR2 YYREEE (reference sequence). The length of the CDR3 is 16 residues. CDR3 bases: TGTGCCAGCAGCGCAGGACAGGGGGCACTCTTCGCTGAAGCTTTCTTT. Protein: CASSAGQGALFAEAFF.

The V gene is TRBV2, the J gene TRBJ1-1; no firm D call. This CDR3 comprises 13 residues. Trimming stripped 5 bases from V and 5 bases from J, with 12 bases between. CDR1 and CDR2 from the germline V gene are SNHLY and FYNNEI. Written as DNA, the CDR3 is TGTGCCAGCAGTCCCGAAGGGAGGACTGAAGCTTTCTTT. Translation gives CASSPEGRTEAFF.

This rearrangement joins TRBV27 to TRBJ2-7, with a tentative D call TRBD2 (5 bases). The CDR3 contains 16 residues. V was shortened by 8 bases and J by 0 bases, with 20 bases between the two germline ends. The germline gives CDR1 MNHEY, CDR2 SMNVEV (reference sequence). The CDR3, as DNA: TGTGCCAGCCAATTCAGGATAAGCGGCAACTCCTACGAGCAGTACTTC. Encoded protein: CASQFRISGNSYEQYF.

The chain carries TRBV7-2 and TRBJ1-1, with a weak D call TRBD1 (5 bases). V gave up 2 bases and J gave up 12 bases, with 16 bases separating them. This CDR3 has 13 amino acids. Germline CDR1 SGHTA, CDR2 FQGNSA. The chain's CDR3 is CASSLRGQGRPFF. CDR3 bases: TGTGCCAGCAGCTTAAGGGGCCAGGGCCGACCTTTCTTT.

V and J are TRBV29-1 and TRBJ1-2; 8 nucleotides agree with TRBD1. Germline CDR1 and CDR2: SQVTM and ANQGSEA. V was pared by 4 bases and J by 5 bases, with 6 bases of the junction left unmatched. The CDR3 loop spans 13 amino acids. The CDR3 region is CSVGQGLRYGYTF. CDR3 in DNA: TGCAGCGTTGGACAGGGGTTACGGTATGGCTACACCTTC.

This clone came up once. V and J are TRBV4-1 and TRBJ1-4; D is ambiguous. The CDR3 is 13 amino acids. Trimming stripped 1 base from V and 8 bases from J, with 8 bases between. Per the germline V gene, CDR1 is MGHRA and CDR2 is YSYEKL. The CDR3 DNA sequence: TGCGCCAGCAGCCAAGTACGGTGGGAAAAACTGTTTTTT. Its translation: CASSQVRWEKLFF.

The chain has TRBV19 and TRBJ2-3, with a weak D call TRBD1 (6 bases). The V gene lost 5 bases and the J gene lost 7 bases, with 16 bases spanning the gap. CDR3 length equals 14 residues. Germline V lookup: CDR1 LNHDA, CDR2 SQIVND (reference sequence). CDR3 DNA: TGTGCCAGTAGTCTACAGGGCCCTCGGAATACGCAGTATTTT. As protein: CASSLQGPRNTQYF.

The chain combines TRBV19 with TRBJ1-5; possibly TRBD1 for D (6 bases). V was trimmed by 5 bases and J by 0 bases, leaving 11 bases between them. The CDR3 covers 15 residues. Germline-derived CDR1 and CDR2 are LNHDA and SQIVND (reference sequence). In DNA form, the CDR3 reads TGTGCCAGTAGTGCCCCGGGACATAGCAATCAGCCCCAGCATTTT. Its protein is CASSAPGHSNQPQHF.

The chain joins TRBV28 to TRBJ1-5; the D gene is possibly TRBD1 (6 bases). The CDR3 extends over 17 amino acids. CDR1 and CDR2 (germline): MDHEN, SYDVKM. Trimming removed 9 bases from V and 0 bases from J, with 21 bases in between. Here the CDR3 reads CASRSSRTAYSNQPQHF. The CDR3 DNA is TGTGCCAGTCGGAGCTCCCGGACAGCTTATAGCAATCAGCCCCAGCATTTT.

The chain combines TRBV9 with TRBJ2-7; D unclear. V was shortened by 0 bases and J by 0 bases, with 4 bases between the two germline ends. Looked up from germline, CDR1 is SGDLS and CDR2 is YYNGEE. The CDR3 totals 13 residues. CDR3 protein: CASSVDSSYEQYF. CDR3 bases: TGTGCCAGCAGCGTAGATAGCTCCTACGAGCAGTACTTC.